The TCR beta chain under discussion was sequenced for a study of OX40 agonist ivuxolimab in advanced cancers. Study background: Of mixed ages from about 23 to 90 and averaging roughly 60 years, the group was approximately 80% male.

Germline-derived CDR1 and CDR2 are SNHLY and FYNNEI. The CDR3 length is 15 residues. Losses at the gene ends were 8 bases for V and 0 bases for J; bases not matched to a gene: 8. This clone was counted only a few times. Its antigen is as yet unknown. The study, taken as a whole, reports: Both CD4+ and CD8+ T cell populations in blood had undergone clonal expansion by week 6 at 0.1 to 3.0 mg/kg. The average count of expanded clones was higher among CD8+ T cells than among CD4+. Those patients achieving a partial response at 0.1-3.0 mg/kg showed among the lowest clonal expansion.

Assay used: immunoSEQ multiplex PCR; TCRdb lists only in-frame clones, some missing. The sample contains approximately 70,000 clones, roughly nine tenths of which appear only once. The chain has TRBV2 and TRBJ2-7, with TRBD2 matching 9 bases. The sample consisted of CD4+ or CD8+ T cells sorted from blood, taken in a trial of the OX40 agonist ivuxolimab. The sequence derives from an adult with an advanced solid tumor such as melanoma, head and neck, liver or kidney cancer. CDR3 region: CASWAIAGVSYEQYF. Here the CDR3 DNA reads TGTGCCAGCTGGGCAATAGCGGGGGTCTCCTACGAGCAGTACTTC.